This T cell receptor (beta chain) was observed in a study of control samples from healthy donors and cancer patients. This CDR3 has 13 residues. Germline V gene sequence: CDR1 PRHDT, CDR2 FYEKMQ (reference sequence). V lost 11 bases, J lost 0 bases, and 11 bases lay in between. TCRdb keeps only in-frame clones here, not all; method: immunoSEQ multiplex PCR. The sample lists over 100,000 clones; roughly 89% were seen once. The receptor was derived from a woman aged 50 to 60 in good health. Sequencing was performed on blood. The chain links TRBV13 to TRBJ1-3; TRBD1 is a possible D gene (6 bases). The CDR3 loop reads CAGRDTSGNTIYF. CDR3 DNA sequence: TGTGCCGGCCGGGACACCTCTGGAAACACCATATATTTT.